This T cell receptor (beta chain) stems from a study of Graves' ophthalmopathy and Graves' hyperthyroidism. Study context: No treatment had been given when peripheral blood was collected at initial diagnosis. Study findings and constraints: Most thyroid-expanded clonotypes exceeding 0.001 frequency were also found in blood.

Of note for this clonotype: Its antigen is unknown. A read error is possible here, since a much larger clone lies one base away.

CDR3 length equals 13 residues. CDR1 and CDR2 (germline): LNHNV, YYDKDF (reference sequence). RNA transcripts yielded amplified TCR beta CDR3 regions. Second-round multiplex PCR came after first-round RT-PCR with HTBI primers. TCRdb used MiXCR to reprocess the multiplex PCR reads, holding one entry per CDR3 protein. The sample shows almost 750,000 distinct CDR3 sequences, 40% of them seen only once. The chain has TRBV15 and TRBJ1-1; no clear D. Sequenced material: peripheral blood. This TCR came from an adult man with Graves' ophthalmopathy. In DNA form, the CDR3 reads TGTGTCACCAGCAGATTACGGGTTACTGAAGCTTTCTTT. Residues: CVTSRLRVTEAFF.